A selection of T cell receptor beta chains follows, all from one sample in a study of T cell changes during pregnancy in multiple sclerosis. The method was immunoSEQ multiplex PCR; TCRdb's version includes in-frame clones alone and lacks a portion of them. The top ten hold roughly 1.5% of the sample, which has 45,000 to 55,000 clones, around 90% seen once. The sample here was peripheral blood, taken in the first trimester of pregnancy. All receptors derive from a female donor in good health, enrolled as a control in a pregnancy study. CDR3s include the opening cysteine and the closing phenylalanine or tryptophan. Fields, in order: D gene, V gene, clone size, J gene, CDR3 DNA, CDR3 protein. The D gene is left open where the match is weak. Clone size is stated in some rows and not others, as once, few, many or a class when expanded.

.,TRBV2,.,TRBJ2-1,TGTGCCAGCAGTGGTGAGCCGGGGGAGCAGTTCTTC,CASSGEPGEQFF
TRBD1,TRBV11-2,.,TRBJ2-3,TGTGCCAGCAGTCCAGGGGGCGGGGCAGATACGCAGTATTTT,CASSPGGGADTQYF
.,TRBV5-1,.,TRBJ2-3,TGCGCCAGCAGCTTGGAGGGGAGGTCGGGAGTCGCAGATACGCAGTATTTT,CASSLEGRSGVADTQYF
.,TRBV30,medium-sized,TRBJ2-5,TGTGCCTGGAGTGGGCCGGAGACCCAGTACTTC,CAWSGPETQYF
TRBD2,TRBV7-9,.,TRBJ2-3,TGTGCCAGCAGCTCGGGGCTAGCGGGGGGCCTCGTTAGCACAGATACGCAGTATTTT,CASSSGLAGGLVSTDTQYF
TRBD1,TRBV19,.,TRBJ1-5,TGTGCCAGTAGTACGGACAGGATGGACAATCAGCCCCAGCATTTT,CASSTDRMDNQPQHF
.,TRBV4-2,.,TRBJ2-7,TGTGCCAGCAGCCATGGGCCGGGGGCCTACGAGCAGTACTTC,CASSHGPGAYEQYF
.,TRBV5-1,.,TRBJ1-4,TGCGCCAGCAGCTCACTACAGGGAACAAGCGGTGGAAAACTGTTTTTT,CASSSLQGTSGGKLFF
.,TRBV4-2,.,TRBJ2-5,TGTGCCAGCAGCCAAGATGCGATGGGAGAAGCGGCCCGGGAGACCCAGTACTTC,CASSQDAMGEAARETQYF
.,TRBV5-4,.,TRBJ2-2,TGTGCCAGCAGCCAGACAGGCAACACCGGGGAGCTGTTTTTT,CASSQTGNTGELFF
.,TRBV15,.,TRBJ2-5,TGTGCCACCAGCCTAGGGACGAGAGGGGGTCAAGAGACCCAGTACTTC,CATSLGTRGGQETQYF
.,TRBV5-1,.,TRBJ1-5,TGCGCCAGCAGCTTGGCAGGGGTTAGCAATCAGCCCCAGCATTTT,CASSLAGVSNQPQHF
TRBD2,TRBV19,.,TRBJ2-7,TGTGCCAGTAGTATGTCCGTGGCCGGGACTAGTCCCTACGAGCAGTACTTC,CASSMSVAGTSPYEQYF
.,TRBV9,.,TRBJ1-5,TGTGCCAGCAGCGTAGATGAGGGTCGCAATCAGCCCCAGCATTTT,CASSVDEGRNQPQHF
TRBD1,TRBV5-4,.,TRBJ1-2,TGTGCCAGCAGCTTGAGGGACAGGAACCCCTATGGCTACACCTTC,CASSLRDRNPYGYTF
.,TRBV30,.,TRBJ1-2,TGTGCCTGGAGTTCGGTTCTAAGAGGTTCCGGCTACACCTTC,CAWSSVLRGSGYTF
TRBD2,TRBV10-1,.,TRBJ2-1,TGCGCCAGCAGTGTGGATAGCGGGGGTTACAATGAGCAGTTCTTC,CASSVDSGGYNEQFF
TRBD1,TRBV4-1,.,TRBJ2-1,TGCGCCAGCAGCCATGGGACAGGGGACAATGAGCAGTTCTTC,CASSHGTGDNEQFF
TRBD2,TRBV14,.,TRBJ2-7,TGTGCCAGCAGCCAAGCTATCAGAGGGGAGCGGGACCCCTCCTACGAGCAGTACTTC,CASSQAIRGERDPSYEQYF
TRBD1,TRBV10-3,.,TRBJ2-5,TGTGCCGCCGGGACAGGGGAGGCAGAGACCCAGTACTTC,CAAGTGEAETQYF
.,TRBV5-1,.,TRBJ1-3,TGCGCCAGCAGCTTGGGAGGAGGAAACACCATATATTTT,CASSLGGGNTIYF
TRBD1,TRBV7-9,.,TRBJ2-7,TGTGCCAGCAGCTTATTTCCGGGACAGGGCGAGCAGTACTTC,CASSLFPGQGEQYF
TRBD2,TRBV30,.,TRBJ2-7,TGTGCCTGGAGTCGACCGAGCGGGAGTCCCTCCTACGAGCAGTACTTC,CAWSRPSGSPSYEQYF
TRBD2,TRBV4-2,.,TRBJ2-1,TGTGCCAGCAGCCATCAAAAGCGGGGTAGCTCCTACAATGAGCAGTTCTTC,CASSHQKRGSSYNEQFF
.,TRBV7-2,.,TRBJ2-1,TGTGCCAGCAGCTTCTACGGGGTAACCTACAATGAGCAGTTCTTC,CASSFYGVTYNEQFF
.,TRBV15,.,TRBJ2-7,TGTGCCACCAGCAGAGACGCCGGGGTCGGATACGAGCAGTACTTC,CATSRDAGVGYEQYF
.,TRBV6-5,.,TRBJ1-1,TGTGCCACCCGGGGGTTGGGCACTGAAGCTTTCTTT,CATRGLGTEAFF
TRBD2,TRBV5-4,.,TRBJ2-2,TGTGCCAGCAGCTTGGTGGGACTAGACACCGGGGAGCTGTTTTTT,CASSLVGLDTGELFF
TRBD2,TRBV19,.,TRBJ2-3,TGTGCCAGTAGTACGGGCTCGGGGGGTGCAGATACGCAGTATTTT,CASSTGSGGADTQYF
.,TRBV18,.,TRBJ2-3,TGTGCCAGCTCATCCAACGGGGGTGGCACAGATACGCAGTATTTT,CASSSNGGGTDTQYF
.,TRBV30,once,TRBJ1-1,TGTGCCTGGACACCTGGGACATTTAACACTGAAGCTTTCTTT,CAWTPGTFNTEAFF
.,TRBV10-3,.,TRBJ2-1,TGTGCCATCAGTCAGGTGGGGCCCAATGAGCAGTTCTTC,CAISQVGPNEQFF
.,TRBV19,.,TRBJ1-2,TGTGCCAGTAGTCCCGGGGCCCAGGGGAGCTATGGCTACACCTTC,CASSPGAQGSYGYTF
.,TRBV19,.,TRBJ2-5,TGTGCCAGTAGAGCTTCAAAGACAGCCGAAGAGACCCAGTACTTC,CASRASKTAEETQYF
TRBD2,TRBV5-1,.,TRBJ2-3,TGCGCCAGCAGCTTGTGGGCCTCGAGCGGGGCTTCCACAGATACGCAGTATTTT,CASSLWASSGASTDTQYF
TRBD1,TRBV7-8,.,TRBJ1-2,TGTGCCAGCAGCTGGGGGACAGGGGGGACTGGCTACACCTTC,CASSWGTGGTGYTF
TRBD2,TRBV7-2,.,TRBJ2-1,TGTGCCAGCAGCTTCCTCTCTAGCGGGAGGGGAAATGAGCAGTTCTTC,CASSFLSSGRGNEQFF
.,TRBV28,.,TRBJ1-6,TGTGCCAGCAGTGGAGGGGTTCGAGTCAATTCACCCCTCCACTTT,CASSGGVRVNSPLHF
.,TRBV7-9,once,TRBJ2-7,TGTGCCAGCAGCTCCAATGCAGGCCGCGGGCAGGTCTACGAGCAGTACTTC,CASSSNAGRGQVYEQYF
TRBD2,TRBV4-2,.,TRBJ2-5,TGTGCCAGCAGCCAAGGGGCTAGCGGGGGGCAAGAGACCCAGTACTTC,CASSQGASGGQETQYF
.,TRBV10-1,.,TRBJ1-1,TGCGCCAGCAGTTCGGGACACGCAGGCACCACTGAAGCTTTCTTT,CASSSGHAGTTEAFF
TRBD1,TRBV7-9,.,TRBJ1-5,TGTGCCAGCAGCGACAGGGGGCAGCCCCAGCATTTT,CASSDRGQPQHF
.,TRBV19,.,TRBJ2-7,TGTGCCAGTAGTCCGACACTTTACAGCTCCTACGAGCAGTACTTC,CASSPTLYSSYEQYF
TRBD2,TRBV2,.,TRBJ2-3,TGTGCCAGCAAGATAGCGGGGGGGCCTGGGAATACGCAGTATTTT,CASKIAGGPGNTQYF
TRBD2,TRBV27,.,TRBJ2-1,TGTGCCAGCCATCAGCGGGGACAGCAGTTCTTC,CASHQRGQQFF
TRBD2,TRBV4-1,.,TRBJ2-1,TGCGCCAGCAGCCAAGATAGCGGGGGGGCCGATTCCTACAATGAGCAGTTCTTC,CASSQDSGGADSYNEQFF
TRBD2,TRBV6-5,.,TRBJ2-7,TGTGCCAGCAGTTACTCGACTAGCGGGAACTCCTACGAGCAGTACTTC,CASSYSTSGNSYEQYF
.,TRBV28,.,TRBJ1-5,TGTGCCAGCAGTCCCCCGGGGGGCAGGAACCAGCCCCAGCATTTT,CASSPPGGRNQPQHF
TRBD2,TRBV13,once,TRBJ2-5,TGTGCCAGCAGCTTAGGCCAAGCGGGGGGGCGGCAAGAGACCCAGTACTTC,CASSLGQAGGRQETQYF
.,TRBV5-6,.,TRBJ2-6,TGTGCCAGCAGCCCTTGGGGCACCGTCCTGACTTTC,CASSPWGTVLTF
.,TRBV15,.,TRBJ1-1,TGTGCCACCAGCAGGGATAGGACTATGAACACTGAAGCTTTCTTT,CATSRDRTMNTEAFF
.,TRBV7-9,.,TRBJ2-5,TGTGCCAGCAGTAGGGGGGGGCTAGAGACCCAGTACTTC,CASSRGGLETQYF
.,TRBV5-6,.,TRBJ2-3,TGTGCCAGCAGCTTGGCCGCAGATACGCAGTATTTT,CASSLAADTQYF
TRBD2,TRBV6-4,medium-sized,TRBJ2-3,TGTGCCAGCAGTGTGGCGGGAGCGGCCACAGATACGCAGTATTTT,CASSVAGAATDTQYF
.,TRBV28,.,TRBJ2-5,TGTGCCAGCAACCTCCAGACTCTCCAAGAGACCCAGTACTTC,CASNLQTLQETQYF
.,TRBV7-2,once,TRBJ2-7,TGTGCCAGCAGCCGATGGTCTATTCAAAACTACGAGCAGTACTTC,CASSRWSIQNYEQYF
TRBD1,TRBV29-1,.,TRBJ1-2,TGCAGCGTGGAGACAGGGGGCTCTGGCTACACCTTC,CSVETGGSGYTF
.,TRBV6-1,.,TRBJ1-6,TGTGCCAGCAGCCCTGGGGGGGGTACGCCTTCACCCCTCCACTTT,CASSPGGGTPSPLHF
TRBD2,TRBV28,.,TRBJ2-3,TGTGCCAGCAGTTTGGGCCTAGCGGGAGCAACAGATACGCAGTATTTT,CASSLGLAGATDTQYF
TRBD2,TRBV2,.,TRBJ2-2,TGTGCCAGCAAAGTCGGGGGGACCGGGGAGCTGTTTTTT,CASKVGGTGELFF